This T cell receptor beta chain is drawn from a study of identical twins (dated by TCRdb to about 2016). In the study overall: TCR alpha and beta repertoires from monozygotic twins, unrelated adults of various ages and cord blood were deep-sequenced to test whether fetal clonotypes persist. To rule out contamination, replicate twin experiments were performed at different times with different library preparation protocols.

CDR1 and CDR2, per the germline V gene, are KGHSH and LQKENI. Clipping removes 4 bases from V and 6 bases from J, with 7 as the unmatched junction base count. The CDR3 measures 14 amino acids from cysteine to phenylalanine. The DNA shown is the 42-base CDR3, in frame from base 1. General findings and caveats noted by the study authors: In monozygotic twins, out-of-frame TCR alpha sharing was systematically underestimated by recombination models, although the models agreed with sharing between unrelated individuals. Compared with coincidental sharing between unrelated individuals, an excess of low generation-probability sequences was observed among out-of-frame TCR alpha sequences shared between twins. Because the same donors could not be followed over many years, conclusions were based on cross-sectional statistical analysis. Excess twin sharing in beta out-of-frame sequences was weaker because fewer shared sequences lowered the signal-to-noise ratio. Zero-insertion analyses could be partly confounded by invariant T cells such as MAIT and iNKT, although diverse VJ usage argued against such confounding for most clonotypes. Fewer insertions were carried by abundant cord blood beta clonotypes; a weaker similar trend was observed in young adult naive repertoires, while no such trend was observed in memory repertoires.

A note on this clonotype: Its cognate antigen has yet to be identified. No much larger clone exists at a distance of one base, and base qualities are not known.

Only healthy Caucasian donors were included. Three pairs of female monozygotic twins, all aged about 18 to 30 years, were included in the twin cohort. Using Miltenyi CD45RO+ enrichment and human naive T-cell isolation kits, memory (CD45RO+) and naive T cells were isolated from PBMC. Library creation used 5' RACE. Sequencer: Illumina HiSeq 2000. Template switching introduced a universal primer binding site; the final cDNA contained a unique molecular identifier, enabling accurate counting of TCR cDNA molecules. Specific primers in the conserved constant-segment region were used to synthesize first-strand cDNA for the TCR alpha and beta chains. Each cDNA library was double barcoded, with a SMART-Mk sample barcode plus Illumina barcodes, to control for contamination. TruSeq adapter sequences along with Illumina sample barcodes were introduced in two successive PCR steps. Sequencing of the TCR alpha and beta cDNA libraries was done on the Illumina HiSeq platform using custom primers. The authors' analysis ran thus. Raw reads were processed with MiGEC to extract unique molecular identifiers, and MiXCR was used to determine CDR3 positions. For each individual, recombination models were inferred using an EM algorithm with the repgenHMM and IGoR tools. The tcR package in R was used for shared clonotype analysis, with sharing normalized by the product of cloneset sizes. To study raw recombination without the effects of thymic and clonal selection, out-of-frame nonproductive sequences were analyzed. The public reads were reanalyzed by TCRdb: fastp trimming at Q25, MiXCR alignment, in-frame beta chains only. Identical CDR3 proteins give one entry, which carries the most common genes and DNA. TCRdb, not the authors, supplied the V and J calls. In all, the sample holds nearly 250,000 distinct CDR3 sequences, and around 7% of those were seen once. The top ten clones comprise more than 3% of the sample.

A further study also used this sample, focusing on yellow fever vaccine responses in identical twins. As the second publication notes: According to the authors, in identical twins the way T cells responded to vaccination appeared partly convergent and partly personalized. The study precisely tracked vaccine-responding T cell clones in identical twins.

The V and J segments used are TRBV18 and TRBJ2-7, and 9 junction bases match TRBD1. The clonotype was recovered from a woman between 18 and 30 years old in good health. What was sequenced was memory (CD45RO+) T cells sorted from blood. The cell subset or site label, read with the paper, signifies: CD45RO+ enriched T cells. The bases read TGTGCCAGCTCACTGGGACAGGGACTTTTCGAGCAGTACTTC. This is translated as CASSLGQGLFEQYF. When the CDR3 is completed using the reference TRBV18 and TRBJ2-7 genes on either side, the full variable domain is NAGVMQNPRHLVRRRGQEARLRCSPMKGHSHVYWYRQLPEEGLKFMVYLQKENIIDESGMPKERFSAEFPKEGPSILRIQQVVRGDSAAYFCASSLGQGLFEQYFGPGTRLTVT.